This T cell receptor (beta chain) was recovered during a study of T cells after yellow fever vaccination. Study-level points and caveats: The CD4 compartment and the CD8 compartment contained a small share of clonotypes in common.

In its sample, this clonotype was seen many times. Its antigen is unidentified. A single record per CDR3 protein comes from TCRdb applying MiXCR to the 5' RACE reads. The sample yields about 340,000 distinct CDR3 sequences, 4% seen once. Germline V CDR1 and CDR2: ENHRY, SYGVKD. Unmatched junction bases numbered 4, after V lost 7 bases and J lost 5 bases. The CDR3 is 12 residues long. The sequence came from a man aged 18 to 29 who received the YFV17D yellow fever vaccine. V usage is TRBV10-3 and J usage is TRBJ2-5, with 7 nucleotides matching TRBD2. The source material was PBMCs, sampled 5 days after the yellow fever booster vaccination. The CDR3 nucleotides are TGTGCCATCATGGGGGGGTCGGAGACCCAGTACTTC. The encoded protein is CAIMGGSETQYF.